This T cell receptor beta chain was identified in a study of CD8 T cells in Susac syndrome. V lost 8 bases, J lost 2 bases, and 15 bases lay in between. The V gene's germline CDR1 is SQVTM and CDR2 ANQGSEA. This CDR3 has 13 amino acids. Study-level points and caveats: As acknowledged by the study, its TCR sequencing and HLA analysis included a relatively small number of individuals.

RNA in amounts of about 0.45 to 1 ug was reverse transcribed with random hexamers. A multiplex approach, immunoSEQ multiplex PCR, amplified TCR beta CDR3 across 54 Vbeta and 13 Jbeta. Each CDR3 protein is one row after TCRdb ran MiXCR on the immunoSEQ multiplex PCR reads. The table has 69,000 or so distinct CDR3 sequences, 85% to 95% seen once; the top ten hold about 0.25%. A word on this clonotype: Its antigen is as yet unknown.

Healthy donors were controls matched for age and sex. This sequence was found in a human donor in good health. The sequenced sample was CD8+ T cells from PBMCs. V is TRBV29-1 and J is TRBJ2-5; D might be TRBD2 (5 bases). The CDR3 protein is CSLREGRQETQYF. DNA of the CDR3: TGCAGCCTCCGAGAGGGCCGACAAGAGACCCAGTACTTC.